This T cell receptor beta chain comes out of a study of long-term antiretroviral therapy in people with HIV. General study points: Whereas controls had wider CDR3 length ranges, HIV repertoires had narrower ones.

Trimming removed 5 bases from V and 6 bases from J; junction bases left unmatched: 9. CDR1 and CDR2 (germline): SGHDN, FVKESK. The CDR3 has 15 amino acids. Version v3.0 of the immunoSEQ assay ran at survey level. Using immunoSEQ multiplex PCR, the repertoire was profiled, and TCRdb retains in-frame clones only, with some absent. The data hold about 16,000 clones, with roughly 76% observed a single time. As concerns this clone: What it binds is unknown.

The rearrangement uses TRBV14 and TRBJ2-2; TRBD2 matches at 7 bases. This specimen consisted of unsorted PBMCs, obtained 1.5 years before starting antiretroviral therapy. The TCR comes from a woman aged 45-59 years with HIV. The DNA of the CDR3 is TGTGCCAGCAGCGTAGGGAGGGCCCCAGCCGGGGAGCTGTTTTTT. Amino acid sequence: CASSVGRAPAGELFF.